Each of the 25 T cell receptor beta chains below was sequenced from the same sample in a study of read filtering for tumor transcriptome and immune sequencing. Molecular barcoded adaptors covering alpha/delta and beta/gamma chains were used on approximately 400 ng RNA. TCRdb re-analysed the reads in MiXCR, keeping a single row per CDR3 protein. Of approximately 57,000 distinct CDR3 sequences listed, about 12% are singletons. The sample taken for sequencing was a population of CD138-negative cells sorted from bone marrow. These receptors were collected from a donor aged 40 or older with multiple myeloma.

This clonotype was counted ten times or more. The chain has TRBV20-1 and TRBJ1-6; D remains ambiguous. This CDR3 has 14 amino acids. The germline CDR1 and CDR2 sequences are DFQATT and SNEGSKA (reference sequence). Between the trimmed V and J ends, which lost 3 bases and 7 bases, there was a span of 13 bases. The CDR3 reads CSARADNANSPLHF. CDR3 DNA: TGCAGTGCTAGGGCCGACAACGCCAATTCACCCCTCCACTTT.

This clonotype appeared many times. J is TRBJ1-4 and V is TRBV19; D not resolved. This CDR3 is built from 17 residues. Trimming removed 6 bases from V and 8 bases from J, with 25 bases in between. The V gene's germline CDR1 is LNHDA and CDR2 SQIVND (reference sequence). CDR3 sequence: CASSRSFGIQRKEKLFF. The CDR3 DNA is TGTGCCAGTAGCCGCTCCTTCGGAATCCAAAGAAAGGAAAAACTGTTTTTT.

This clonotype was observed many times. This chain links TRBV3-1 with TRBJ2-5; D may be TRBD2 (5 bases). The CDR3 is 14 residues long. Trimming stripped 1 base from V and 1 base from J, with 7 bases between. Germline values: CDR1 LGHDT, CDR2 YNNKEL (reference sequence). The DNA of the CDR3 is TGTGCCAGCAGCCAAGCCGGGGTCCAAGAGACCCAGTACTTC. Translating it yields CASSQAGVQETQYF.

On this clonotype itself: A far larger clone lies a single base away; this is likely a read error. The chain recombines TRBV10-3 with TRBJ1-1, with 7 bases aligning to TRBD1. Germline values: CDR1 ENHRY, CDR2 SYGVKD. The trim removed 3 bases at V and 12 bases at J, leaving 10 bases unmatched. The CDR3 length is 13 residues. The CDR3 region has the DNA TGTGCCATCAGTGAAGGGGGCCCACCTATCCCTTTCTTT. Translating gives CAISEGGPPIPFF.

Worth noting for this clonotype: With a much larger clone just one base away, this may be a read error. The chain is built from TRBV3-1 and TRBJ1-1, with 9 bases matching TRBD1. There are 15 residues in the CDR3. V trimming: 2 bases; J trimming: 4 bases; junction bases outside the gene matches: 5. Looked up from germline, CDR1 is LGHDT and CDR2 is YNNKEL (reference sequence). In nucleotides, the CDR3 is TGTGCCAGCAGCCAATTGGGACAGGGAGGCACTGAAGCTTTCTTT. Translation: CASSQLGQGGTEAFF.

There are many counts of this clonotype. The rearrangement links TRBV10-2 to TRBJ1-3; D is unresolved. This CDR3 is built from 14 residues. V lost 2 bases to trimming and J lost 4 bases, with 9 bases between them. From germline, CDR1 is WSHSY and CDR2 SAAADI. The CDR3 loop reads CASSENGVGNTIYF. The CDR3 nucleotides are TGCGCCAGCAGTGAGAATGGGGTAGGAAACACCATATATTTT.

This clonotype was picked up many times. This chain links TRBV6-5 with TRBJ1-5, with a possible D match to TRBD1 (5 bases). Germline V gene lookup returns CDR1 MNHEY and CDR2 SVGAGI. Trimming shortened V by 2 bases and J by 3 bases, and 11 bases separated the two germline ends. This CDR3 is 15 amino acids long. The CDR3 sequence: CASSYNAGNNQPQHF. CDR3 DNA: TGTGCCAGCAGTTACAATGCAGGGAACAATCAGCCCCAGCATTTT.

This clonotype was counted ten times or more. The chain joins TRBV6-5 to TRBJ2-5; D unclear. The length of the CDR3 is 16 residues. Germline V gene data show CDR1 as MNHEY and CDR2 as SVGAGI. Trimming shortened V by 5 bases and J by 6 bases, and 22 bases separated the two germline ends. The CDR3 nucleotides read TGTGCCAGCAGTCGACAACCCCCGGTTTCGGCGCAGACCCAGTACTTC. It translates to CASSRQPPVSAQTQYF.

This clonotype appeared many times. This rearrangement joins TRBV24-1 to TRBJ2-2; no clear D gene. Per the germline V gene, CDR1 is KGHDR and CDR2 is SFDVKD. The CDR3 covers 14 residues. V was clipped by 4 bases and J by 6 bases, with 11 bases between them. Here the CDR3 reads CATSESLPSGELFF. Here the CDR3 DNA reads TGTGCCACCAGTGAGAGTCTCCCGTCCGGGGAGCTGTTTTTT.

Ten or more counts support this clonotype. The J gene is TRBJ1-6, the V gene TRBV7-2; TRBD1 might be the D (5 bases). V lost 1 base, J lost 11 bases, and 12 bases lay in between. The CDR3 covers 14 residues. Germline CDR1 is SGHTA and CDR2 is FQGNSA. For the CDR3, the DNA is TGTGCCAGCAGCTTAGGCGCGGGGACCGCACCCCTCCACTTT. Protein product: CASSLGAGTAPLHF.

This clonotype was seen at least ten times. The chain employs TRBV29-1 and TRBJ2-1, with unresolved D. The CDR3 spans 13 residues. CDR1 and CDR2 from the germline V gene are SQVTM and ANQGSEA. Trimming removed 7 bases from V and 7 bases from J, with 17 bases in between. CDR3 in amino acids: CSAYPGLSNEQFF. CDR3 bases: TGCAGCGCGTACCCCGGGCTGTCGAATGAGCAGTTCTTC.

This clonotype was seen ten or more times. The rearrangement uses TRBV12-3 or TRBV12-4 and TRBJ2-5; the D is unclear. Trimming removed 3 bases from V and 5 bases from J, with 7 bases in between. CDR3 length: 12 residues. CDR3 amino acids: CASSLFRETQYF. DNA of the CDR3: TGTGCCAGCAGTTTGTTTCGGGAGACCCAGTACTTC.

This clonotype was detected ten times or more. The gene calls are TRBV20-1 and TRBJ2-4, with D maybe TRBD1 (6 bases). With 3 bases removed from V and 1 base from J, the gap between germline ends came to 10 bases. Germline V CDR1 and CDR2: DFQATT, SNEGSKA (reference sequence). The CDR3 runs 14 residues. The DNA of the CDR3 is TGCAGTGCTAGCCGTAGGGGGGCCAAAAACATTCAGTACTTC. Protein: CSASRRGAKNIQYF.

This clonotype was picked up many times. The V gene is TRBV7-2, the J gene TRBJ2-3, with no clear D. This CDR3 is built from 16 residues. The V gene's germline CDR1 is SGHTA and CDR2 FQGNSA. The V and J ends lost 2 bases and 0 bases respectively, with 12 bases between them. As DNA, the CDR3 is TGTGCCAGCAGCTTATTCGGTACAGCGAGCACAGATACGCAGTATTTT. Its translation is CASSLFGTASTDTQYF.

This clonotype was detected a few times. CDR3 nucleotide sequence: TGTGCCAGCAGCACCCCCGGGACAGGAGCCTACGAGCAGTACTTC. Residues: CASSTPGTGAYEQYF. The genes are TRBV11-2 and TRBJ2-7; 8 bases are a match to TRBD1. The CDR3 runs to 15 residues. V dropped 5 bases and J dropped 2; count of bases not matched to a gene: 8. CDR1 is SGHAT, CDR2 FQNNGV, per germline. Based on the CDR3 plus reference TRBV11-2 and TRBJ2-7, the full variable domain is EAGVAQSPRYKIIEKRQSVAFWCNPISGHATLYWYQQILGQGPKLLIQFQNNGVVDDSQLPKDRFSAERLKGVDSTLKIQPAKLEDSAVYLCASSTPGTGAYEQYFGPGTRLTVT.

This clonotype was counted ten times or more. The chain links TRBV6-5 to TRBJ1-4; D unresolved. This CDR3 is 12 amino acids long. The V gene lost 0 bases and the J gene lost 11 bases, with 7 bases spanning the gap. Germline V gene sequence: CDR1 MNHEY, CDR2 SVGAGI. This CDR3 reads CASSYSKGKLFF. The CDR3 coding sequence is TGTGCCAGCAGTTACTCGAAGGGTAAACTGTTTTTT.

This clonotype was counted at least ten times. The J gene is TRBJ2-7, the V gene TRBV6-6; D not certain. Between the trimmed V and J ends, which lost 2 bases and 2 bases, there was a span of 7 bases. The CDR3 spans 13 residues. The germline V gene has CDR1 MNHNY and CDR2 SVGAGI (reference sequence). CDR3 in DNA: TGTGCCAGCAGTTACGAGACCGCCTACGAGCAGTACTTC. Its protein is CASSYETAYEQYF.

This clonotype was recorded at least ten times. This CDR3 reads CSGQGSKSTDTQYF. The CDR3, as DNA: TGCAGTGGACAGGGGTCGAAAAGCACAGATACGCAGTATTTT. The rearrangement uses TRBV20-1 and TRBJ2-3, with TRBD1 matching over 8 bases. There are 14 residues in the CDR3. Unmatched junction bases numbered 6, after V lost 7 bases and J lost 0 bases. The germline gives CDR1 DFQATT, CDR2 SNEGSKA (reference sequence).

A note on this clonotype: A much larger clonotype is one base distant, so this may be a read error. The V call is TRBV29-1, the J call TRBJ2-1; D remains unclear. This CDR3 has 10 residues. Per the germline V gene, CDR1 is SQVTM and CDR2 is ANQGSEA. The CDR3 here is CGVLGDEQFF. The CDR3 DNA reads as TGCGGCGTGTTAGGAGATGAGCAGTTCTTC.

A remark on this clonotype: One base away lies a much larger clone, so this may be a sequencing read error. No conserved phenylalanine or tryptophan ends this CDR3, so it is likely a read error. This rearrangement joins TRBV20-1 to TRBJ2-2, with D hard to call. V dropped 0 bases and J dropped 9 bases, with 5 bases sitting between them. Germline V gene data show CDR1 as DFQATT and CDR2 as SNEGSKA (reference sequence). This CDR3 has 11 amino acids. The CDR3 nucleotides read TGCAGTGCTAGAGACCCCAGGGAGCTGTTTATT. This encodes CSARDPRELFI.

This clonotype was counted many times. The rearrangement links TRBV18 to TRBJ2-7; 7 nucleotides line up with TRBD1. CDR3 size: 15 residues. With V trimmed by 0 bases and J by 6 bases, 8 bases remained unmatched. CDR1 and CDR2 (germline): KGHSH, LQKENI. CDR3 region: CASSPPGQSSGEQYF. CDR3 nucleotides: TGTGCCAGCTCACCACCGGGACAGTCCTCAGGCGAGCAGTACTTC.

This clonotype was seen at least ten times. The V gene is TRBV5-1, the J gene TRBJ2-3; 12 bases are shared with TRBD2. J gave up 4 bases and V 4 bases, and 7 bases lay outside the gene matches. Germline values: CDR1 SGHRS, CDR2 YFSETQ. The CDR3 has 16 amino acids. The CDR3 sequence is CASSPKLAGGPDTQYF. CDR3 in DNA: TGCGCCAGCAGCCCGAAACTAGCGGGGGGCCCAGATACGCAGTATTTT. The full variable domain, completed using reference TRBV5-1 and TRBJ2-3, is KAGVTQTPRYLIKTRGQQVTLSCSPISGHRSVSWYQQTPGQGLQFLFEYFSETQRNKGNFPGRFSGRQFSNSRSEMNVSTLELGDSALYLCASSPKLAGGPDTQYFGPGTRLTVL.

V is TRBV14 and J is TRBJ2-7; D may be TRBD1 (6 bases). The CDR3 loop spans 17 amino acids. Trimming pared 1 base from V and 1 base from J, leaving 17 bases between. The V gene's germline CDR1 is SGHDN and CDR2 FVKESK. The DNA of the CDR3 is TGTGCCAGCAGCCAAGTGTGGGGGCCCCAACCTTCCTACGAGCAGTACTTC. Translation: CASSQVWGPQPSYEQYF.

This clonotype came up many times. This chain links TRBV28 with TRBJ1-4; D may be TRBD1 (6 bases). The CDR3 contains 17 residues. The V gene's germline CDR1 is MDHEN and CDR2 SYDVKM. V shed 4 bases and J shed 0 bases, with 15 bases lying between them. CDR3 residues: CASSSSGQTATNEKLFF. The CDR3 coding sequence is TGTGCCAGCAGTTCCTCGGGACAAACTGCAACTAATGAAAAACTGTTTTTT.

This clonotype was seen many times. This chain joins TRBV7-9 and TRBJ1-3; TRBD1 is a possible D gene (5 bases). Germline values: CDR1 SEHNR, CDR2 FQNEAQ (reference sequence). This CDR3 region has 15 residues. V lost 1 base, J lost 2 bases, and 9 bases lay in between. Written as DNA, the CDR3 is TGTGCCAGCAGCTTAGTCAGGGATACTGGAAACACCATATATTTT. This encodes CASSLVRDTGNTIYF.